One sample yielded the 13 T cell receptor beta chains listed below, sequenced in a study of T cells after yellow fever vaccination. MiXCR, applied by TCRdb to the 5' RACE reads, yields one record per CDR3 protein. The table shows just under 600,000 distinct CDR3 sequences, with about 13% occurring only once. The input for sequencing was PBMCs, taken on the day of the yellow fever booster vaccination. The receptors stem from a man aged 25 to 40 who received the YFV17D yellow fever vaccine.

The genes are TRBV4-1 and TRBJ2-3; TRBD1 matches 7 bases. This CDR3 region has 18 residues. The germline V gene has CDR1 MGHRA and CDR2 YSYEKL. The ends lost 1 base at V and 2 bases at J; junction bases unmatched: 12. CDR3 loop: CASSQGTGQLGPTDTQYF. DNA of the CDR3: TGCGCCAGCAGCCAAGGGACAGGACAACTAGGACCCACAGATACGCAGTATTTT.

This clonotype has more than one count but fewer than ten. The chain carries TRBV12-3 or TRBV12-4 and TRBJ2-7; possible D gene TRBD2, 7 bases. CDR3 length: 15 residues. With 5 bases removed from V and 2 bases from J, the gap between germline ends came to 16 bases. In DNA, the CDR3 is TGTGCCAGCAGTCCGCCTAAGCGGGACACCTACGAGCAGTACTTC. Its translation: CASSPPKRDTYEQYF.

This clonotype was counted a few times. The genes are TRBV6-2 or TRBV6-3 and TRBJ1-5; D call uncertain. V was trimmed by 0 bases and J by 5 bases, leaving 8 bases between them. Germline V gene data show CDR1 as MNHEY and CDR2 as SVGEGT. The CDR3 runs 14 residues. The DNA of the CDR3 is TGTGCCAGCAGTTACTCGATTCGGGATCAGCCCCAGCATTTT. Translating gives CASSYSIRDQPQHF.

J is TRBJ2-2 and V is TRBV9; unclear D gene. This CDR3 region has 13 residues. Trimming removed 0 bases at V and 7 bases at J, with 7 bases between. Germline values: CDR1 SGDLS, CDR2 YYNGEE. The CDR3 DNA is TGTGCCAGCAGCGTAGTTCCGGGCGGGGAGCTGTTTTTT. Translation gives CASSVVPGGELFF.

Ten or more counts support this clonotype. This chain joins TRBV5-5 and TRBJ1-4, with D perhaps matching TRBD1 (5 bases). This CDR3 is 16 amino acids long. V gave up 0 bases and J gave up 6 bases, with 15 bases separating them. Germline CDR1 SGHKS, CDR2 YYEKEE (reference sequence). CDR3 amino acids: CASSLAGDSGDEKLFF. The CDR3, as DNA: TGTGCCAGCAGCTTGGCCGGTGACAGTGGGGATGAAAAACTGTTTTTT.

This sequence joins TRBV11-1 and TRBJ2-2; the D gene could be TRBD1 or TRBD2 (5 bases each). Deletions cut 5 bases from V and 1 base from J, with 20 bases between. Looked up from germline, CDR1 is SGHAT and CDR2 is FQDESV (reference sequence). The CDR3 has 18 amino acids. CDR3 sequence: CASSPPAGTGKNTGELFF. CDR3 in DNA: TGTGCCAGCAGCCCTCCCGCCGGGACCGGGAAGAACACCGGGGAGCTGTTTTTT.

CDR3 nucleotides: TGCAGCCCAAGGAGGGTATCCGGGAATGAGCAGTTCTTC. Protein sequence: CSPRRVSGNEQFF. V is TRBV20-1 and J is TRBJ2-1; maybe TRBD2 (6 bases). The CDR3 is 13 residues long. Germline CDR1 is DFQATT and CDR2 is SNEGSKA (reference sequence).

This clonotype occurred a few times. V usage is TRBV23-1 and J usage is TRBJ2-5; D might be TRBD1 (6 bases). TRBV23-1 is an ORF for which the function is uncertain. Trimming left V 9 bases short and J 1 base short, with 12 bases between. The CDR3 totals 13 residues. Written as DNA, the CDR3 is TGCGCCAGTTACAGGGTGGCCCAAGAGACCCAGTACTTC. It translates to CASYRVAQETQYF.

The sample holds a few counts of this clonotype. The chain couples TRBV5-1 to TRBJ1-1, with no clear D. Germline V gives CDR1 SGHRS, CDR2 YFSETQ. This CDR3 is 14 amino acids long. Trimming removed 0 bases at V and 4 bases at J, with 10 bases between. The DNA of the CDR3 is TGCGCCAGCAGCTTGGTTGGGGAACGCACTGAAGCTTTCTTT. Its protein product is CASSLVGERTEAFF.

There are a few counts of this clonotype. This chain connects TRBV6-6 to TRBJ1-1, with D maybe TRBD1 (6 bases). The V end lost 4 bases, the J end lost 5 bases, and 11 bases lay between the germline ends. Germline values: CDR1 MNHNY, CDR2 SVGAGI (reference sequence). The CDR3 spans 13 residues. The CDR3 coding sequence is TGTGCCAGCAGTTCTACCCAGGGGACTGAAGCTTTCTTT. Translation: CASSSTQGTEAFF.

This clonotype was detected only a few times. V usage is TRBV6-1 and J usage is TRBJ2-7; 11 bases map to TRBD2. CDR3 length: 15 residues. Germline V CDR1 and CDR2: MNHNS, SASEGT. V was pared by 6 bases and J by 0 bases, with 4 bases of the junction left unmatched. The CDR3 loop is CASSPTSGSSYEQYF. The CDR3 DNA reads as TGTGCCAGCAGCCCCACTAGCGGGAGCTCCTACGAGCAGTACTTC.

The sample holds a few counts of this clonotype. The genes are TRBV29-1 and TRBJ2-1; TRBD2 aligns across 14 bases. After removal of 0 bases from V and 0 bases from J, the junction contained 13 bases not matched to a gene. The CDR3 runs 21 residues. From germline, CDR1 is SQVTM and CDR2 ANQGSEA. Written as DNA, the CDR3 is TGCAGCGTTGAAGATCGTAGACTAGCGGGAGGGCCCCTTCCCTCCTACAATGAGCAGTTCTTC. Protein: CSVEDRRLAGGPLPSYNEQFF.

The chain couples TRBV12-3 or TRBV12-4 to TRBJ1-2, with TRBD1 identical over 7 bases. The CDR3 covers 13 residues. V lost 7 bases to trimming and J lost 3 bases; unmatched junction nucleotides: 5. CDR3 protein: CASTGQEYYGYTF. The DNA for the CDR3 is TGTGCCAGCACCGGACAGGAATACTATGGCTACACCTTC.